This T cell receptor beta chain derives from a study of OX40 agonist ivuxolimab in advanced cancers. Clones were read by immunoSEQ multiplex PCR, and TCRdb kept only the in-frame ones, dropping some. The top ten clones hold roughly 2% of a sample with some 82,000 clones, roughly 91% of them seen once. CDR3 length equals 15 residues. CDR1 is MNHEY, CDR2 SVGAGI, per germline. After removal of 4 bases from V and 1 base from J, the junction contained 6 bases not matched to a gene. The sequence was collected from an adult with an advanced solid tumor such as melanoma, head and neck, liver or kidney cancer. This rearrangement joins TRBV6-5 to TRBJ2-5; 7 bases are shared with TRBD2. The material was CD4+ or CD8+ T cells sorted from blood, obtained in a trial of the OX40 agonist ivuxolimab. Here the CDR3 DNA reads TGTGCCAGCAGTTTATGGAGCGGGACCCAAGAGACCCAGTACTTC. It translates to CASSLWSGTQETQYF.